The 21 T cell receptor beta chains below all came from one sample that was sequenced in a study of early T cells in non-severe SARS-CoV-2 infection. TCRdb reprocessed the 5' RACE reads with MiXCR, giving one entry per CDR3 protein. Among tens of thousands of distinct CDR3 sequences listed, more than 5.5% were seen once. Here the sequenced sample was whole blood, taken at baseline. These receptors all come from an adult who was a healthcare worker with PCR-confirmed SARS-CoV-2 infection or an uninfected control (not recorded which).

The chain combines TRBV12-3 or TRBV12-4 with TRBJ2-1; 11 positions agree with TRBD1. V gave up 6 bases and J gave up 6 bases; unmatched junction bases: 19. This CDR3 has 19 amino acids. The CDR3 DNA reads TGTGCCAGCAGGCGCCGGTTGGCATTCGGGACAGGGGGAATCAATGAGCAGTTCTTC. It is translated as CASRRRLAFGTGGINEQFF.

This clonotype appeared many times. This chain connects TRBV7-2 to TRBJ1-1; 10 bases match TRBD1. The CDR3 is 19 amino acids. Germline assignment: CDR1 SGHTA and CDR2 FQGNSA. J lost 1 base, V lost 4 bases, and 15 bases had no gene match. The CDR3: CASSSQIRDRGRRNTEAFF. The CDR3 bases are TGTGCCAGCAGCTCGCAAATCCGGGACAGGGGACGAAGGAACACTGAAGCTTTCTTT.

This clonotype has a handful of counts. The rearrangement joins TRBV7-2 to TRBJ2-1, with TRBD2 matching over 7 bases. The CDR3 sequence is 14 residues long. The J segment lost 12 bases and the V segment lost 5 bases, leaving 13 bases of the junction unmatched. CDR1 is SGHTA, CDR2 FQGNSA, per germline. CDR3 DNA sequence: TGTGCCAGCAGCCTGACTAGCAGGGTGGTCGGGCAGTTCTTC. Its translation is CASSLTSRVVGQFF.

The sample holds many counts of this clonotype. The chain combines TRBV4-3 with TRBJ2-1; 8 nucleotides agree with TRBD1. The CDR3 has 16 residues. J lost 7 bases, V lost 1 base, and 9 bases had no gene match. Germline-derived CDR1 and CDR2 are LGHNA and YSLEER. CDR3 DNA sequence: TGCGCCAGCAGCCAAGCCCACCCGGGGACAGGAAATGAGCAGTTCTTC. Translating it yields CASSQAHPGTGNEQFF.

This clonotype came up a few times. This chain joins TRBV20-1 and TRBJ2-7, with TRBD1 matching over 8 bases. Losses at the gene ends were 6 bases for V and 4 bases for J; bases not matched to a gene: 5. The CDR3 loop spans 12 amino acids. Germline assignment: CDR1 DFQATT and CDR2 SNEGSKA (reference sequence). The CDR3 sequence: CSATRDRYEQYF. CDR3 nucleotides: TGCAGTGCAACCCGGGACAGGTACGAGCAGTACTTC.

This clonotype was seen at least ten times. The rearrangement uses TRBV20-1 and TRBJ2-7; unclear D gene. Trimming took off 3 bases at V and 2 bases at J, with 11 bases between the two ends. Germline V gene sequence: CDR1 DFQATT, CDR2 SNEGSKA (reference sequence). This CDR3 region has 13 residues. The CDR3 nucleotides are TGCAGTGCTAGTATGCGTCCGACCTACGAGCAGTACTTC. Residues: CSASMRPTYEQYF.

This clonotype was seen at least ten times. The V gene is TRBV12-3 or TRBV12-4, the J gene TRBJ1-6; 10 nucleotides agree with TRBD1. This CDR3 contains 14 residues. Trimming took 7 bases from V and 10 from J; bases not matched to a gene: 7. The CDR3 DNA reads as TGTGCCAGCACCGGGGACAGGGGAGGATCACCCCTCCACTTT. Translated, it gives CASTGDRGGSPLHF.

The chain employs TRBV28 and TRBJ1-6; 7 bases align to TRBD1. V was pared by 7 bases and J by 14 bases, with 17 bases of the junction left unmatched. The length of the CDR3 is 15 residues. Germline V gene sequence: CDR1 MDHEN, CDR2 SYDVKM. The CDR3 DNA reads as TGTGCCAGCACGGGGGGTCGGGACAGCGGATTTGCCCTCCACTTT. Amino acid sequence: CASTGGRDSGFALHF.

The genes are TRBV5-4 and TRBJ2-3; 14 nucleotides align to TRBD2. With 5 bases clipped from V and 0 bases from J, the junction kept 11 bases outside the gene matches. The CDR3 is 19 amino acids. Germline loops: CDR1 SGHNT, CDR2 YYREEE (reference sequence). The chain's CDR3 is CASSYTGTSGGSSTDTQYF. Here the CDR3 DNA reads TGTGCCAGCAGTTATACCGGGACTAGCGGGGGTTCGAGCACAGATACGCAGTATTTT. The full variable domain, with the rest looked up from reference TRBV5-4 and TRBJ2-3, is ETGVTQSPTHLIKTRGQQVTLRCSSQSGHNTVSWYQQALGQGPQFIFQYYREEENGRGNFPPRFSGLQFPNYSSELNVNALELDDSALYLCASSYTGTSGGSSTDTQYFGPGTRLTVL.

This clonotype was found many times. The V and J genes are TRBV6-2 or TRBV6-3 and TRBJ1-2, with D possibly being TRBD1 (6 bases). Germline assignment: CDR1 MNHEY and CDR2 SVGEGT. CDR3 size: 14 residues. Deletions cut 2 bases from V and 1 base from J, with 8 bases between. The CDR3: CASSYTDSNYGYTF. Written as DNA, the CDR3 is TGTGCCAGCAGTTACACGGACAGTAACTATGGCTACACCTTC.

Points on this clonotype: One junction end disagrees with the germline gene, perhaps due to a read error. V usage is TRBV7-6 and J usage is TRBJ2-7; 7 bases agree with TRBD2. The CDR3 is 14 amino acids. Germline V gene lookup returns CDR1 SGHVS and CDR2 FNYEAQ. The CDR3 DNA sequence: TGTGTCAGCAGCCCGACTGGACTAGACTCCGAGCAGTACTTC. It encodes CVSSPTGLDSEQYF.

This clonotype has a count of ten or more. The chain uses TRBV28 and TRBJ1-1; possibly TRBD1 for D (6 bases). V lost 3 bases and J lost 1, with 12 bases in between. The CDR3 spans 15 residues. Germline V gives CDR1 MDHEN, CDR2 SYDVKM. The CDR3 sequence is CASSFATGGNTEAFF. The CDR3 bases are TGTGCCAGCAGTTTTGCGACAGGAGGGAACACTGAAGCTTTCTTT. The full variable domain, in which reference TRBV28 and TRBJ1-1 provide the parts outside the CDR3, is DVKVTQSSRYLVKRTGEKVFLECVQDMDHENMFWYRQDPGLGLRLIYFSYDVKMKEKGDIPEGYSVSREKKERFSLILESASTNQTSMYLCASSFATGGNTEAFFGQGTRLTVV.

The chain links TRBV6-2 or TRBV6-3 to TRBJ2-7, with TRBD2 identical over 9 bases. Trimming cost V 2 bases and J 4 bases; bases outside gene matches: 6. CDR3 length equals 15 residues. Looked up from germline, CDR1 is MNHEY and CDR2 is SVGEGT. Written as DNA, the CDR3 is TGTGCCAGCAGTTACAAGGCGGGGGGGCCATACGAGCAGTACTTC. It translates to CASSYKAGGPYEQYF.

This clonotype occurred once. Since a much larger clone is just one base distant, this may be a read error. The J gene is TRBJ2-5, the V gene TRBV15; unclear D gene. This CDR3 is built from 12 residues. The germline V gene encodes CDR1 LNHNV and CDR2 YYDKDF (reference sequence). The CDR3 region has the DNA TGTGCCACCAGCGGAGAAGGAGAGACCCAGTACTTC. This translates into CATSGEGETQYF.

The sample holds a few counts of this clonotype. The CDR3: CSARDTGLGNQPQHF. The CDR3 bases are TGCAGTGCTAGAGATACAGGGTTGGGCAATCAGCCCCAGCATTTT. This chain uses TRBV20-1 with TRBJ1-5, with D possibly being TRBD1 (6 bases). There are 15 residues in the CDR3. Per germline, CDR1 DFQATT and CDR2 SNEGSKA (reference sequence). Trimming took 0 bases from V and 2 from J, leaving 11 bases between them.

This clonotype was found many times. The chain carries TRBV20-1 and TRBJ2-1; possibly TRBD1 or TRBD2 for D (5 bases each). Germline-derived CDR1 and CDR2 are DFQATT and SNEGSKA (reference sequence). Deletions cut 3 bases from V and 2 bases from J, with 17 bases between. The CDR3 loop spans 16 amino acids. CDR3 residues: CSASAPRGFPYNEQFF. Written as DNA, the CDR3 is TGCAGTGCTAGCGCTCCACGGGGCTTCCCCTACAATGAGCAGTTCTTC.

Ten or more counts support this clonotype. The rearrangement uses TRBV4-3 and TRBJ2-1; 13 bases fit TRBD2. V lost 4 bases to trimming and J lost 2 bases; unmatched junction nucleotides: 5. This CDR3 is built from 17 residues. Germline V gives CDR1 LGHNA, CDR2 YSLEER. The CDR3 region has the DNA TGCGCCAGCAGCCGCAGCACTAGCGGGGGGGCCTACAATGAGCAGTTCTTC. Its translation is CASSRSTSGGAYNEQFF.

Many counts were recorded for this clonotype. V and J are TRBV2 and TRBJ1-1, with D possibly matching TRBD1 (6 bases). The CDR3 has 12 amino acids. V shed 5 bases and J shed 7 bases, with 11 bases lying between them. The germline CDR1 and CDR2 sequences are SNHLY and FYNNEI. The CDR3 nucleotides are TGTGCCAGCAGTACAGGGTGGCATGAAGCTTTCTTT. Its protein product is CASSTGWHEAFF. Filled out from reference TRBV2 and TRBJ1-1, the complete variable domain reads EPEVTQTPSHQVTQMGQEVILRCVPISNHLYFYWYRQILGQKVEFLVSFYNNEISEKSEIFDDQFSVERPDGSNFTLKIRSTKLEDSAMYFCASSTGWHEAFFGQGTRLTVV.

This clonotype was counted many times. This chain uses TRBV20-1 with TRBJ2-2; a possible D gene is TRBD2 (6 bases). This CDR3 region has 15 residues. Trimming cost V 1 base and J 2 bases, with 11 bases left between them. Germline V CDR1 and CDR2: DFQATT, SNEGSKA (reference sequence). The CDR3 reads CSARVEGLNTGELFF. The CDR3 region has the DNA TGCAGTGCTAGAGTGGAGGGTTTAAACACCGGGGAGCTGTTTTTT.

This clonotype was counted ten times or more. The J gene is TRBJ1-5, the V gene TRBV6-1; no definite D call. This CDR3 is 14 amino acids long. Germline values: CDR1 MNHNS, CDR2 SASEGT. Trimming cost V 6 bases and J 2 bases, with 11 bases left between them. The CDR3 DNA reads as TGTGCCAGCAGCCCCGGCAGCGGCAATCAGCCCCAGCATTTT. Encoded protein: CASSPGSGNQPQHF.

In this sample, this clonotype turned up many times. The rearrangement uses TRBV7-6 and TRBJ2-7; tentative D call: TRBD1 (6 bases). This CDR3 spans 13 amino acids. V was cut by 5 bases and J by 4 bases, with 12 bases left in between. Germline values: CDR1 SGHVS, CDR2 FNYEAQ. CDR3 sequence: CASSRHTGYEQYF. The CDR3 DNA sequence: TGTGCCAGCAGCCGACATACAGGGTACGAGCAGTACTTC. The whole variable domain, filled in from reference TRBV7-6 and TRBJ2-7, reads GAGVSQSPRYKVTKRGQDVALRCDPISGHVSLYWYRQALGQGPEFLTYFNYEAQQDKSGLPNDRFSAERPEGSISTLTIQRTEQRDSAMYRCASSRHTGYEQYFGPGTRLTVT.